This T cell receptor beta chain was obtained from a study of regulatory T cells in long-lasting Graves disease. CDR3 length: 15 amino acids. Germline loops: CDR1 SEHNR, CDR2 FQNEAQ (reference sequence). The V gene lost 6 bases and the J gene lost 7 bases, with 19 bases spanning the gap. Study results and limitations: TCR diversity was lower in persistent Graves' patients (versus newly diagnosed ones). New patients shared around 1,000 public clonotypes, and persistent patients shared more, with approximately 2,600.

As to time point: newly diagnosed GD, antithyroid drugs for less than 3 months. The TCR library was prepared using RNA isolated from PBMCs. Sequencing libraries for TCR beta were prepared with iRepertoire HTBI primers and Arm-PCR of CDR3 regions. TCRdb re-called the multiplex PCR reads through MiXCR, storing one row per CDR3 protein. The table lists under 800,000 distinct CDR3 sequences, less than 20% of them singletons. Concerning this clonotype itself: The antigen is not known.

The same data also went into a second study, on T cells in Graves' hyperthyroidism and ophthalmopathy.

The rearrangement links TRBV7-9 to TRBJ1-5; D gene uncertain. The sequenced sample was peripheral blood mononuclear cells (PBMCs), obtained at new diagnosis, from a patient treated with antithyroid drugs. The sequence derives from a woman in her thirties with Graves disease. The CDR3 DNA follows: TGTGCCAGCAGTGGAGCGTCTCCAGGCGGGCAGCCCCAGCATTTT. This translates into CASSGASPGGQPQHF.